These 32 T cell receptor beta chains were all obtained from the same sample, sequenced in a study of blood T cell repertoires in COVID-19. Produced via immunoSEQ multiplex PCR; TCRdb's table is partial and in-frame only. This table has 150,000 to 200,000 clones, roughly 79% appearing once. Specimen: peripheral blood. All receptors derive from a woman between 35 and 50 years old with COVID-19, enrolled during active disease.

The genes are TRBV5-1 and TRBJ2-3, with 9 bases aligning to TRBD1. Germline V gene lookup returns CDR1 SGHRS and CDR2 YFSETQ. The CDR3 runs 14 residues. The V segment lost 6 bases and the J segment 2 bases; nucleotides outside the gene matches: 4. As DNA, the CDR3 is TGCGCCAGCAAAACAGGGGGCGTCACAGATACGCAGTATTTT. It is translated as CASKTGGVTDTQYF.

V usage is TRBV27 and J usage is TRBJ2-1; perhaps TRBD1 as D (5 bases). Germline V gene data show CDR1 as MNHEY and CDR2 as SMNVEV (reference sequence). V was shortened by 2 bases and J by 7 bases, with 9 bases between the two germline ends. This CDR3 region has 13 residues. The CDR3, as DNA: TGTGCCAGCAGTTTAGGGGCAAGGAATGAGCAGTTCTTC. Translation gives CASSLGARNEQFF.

The CDR3 DNA sequence: TGTGCCAGCAGCTTTCCCAGTACAACTAATGAAAAACTGTTTTTT. Residues: CASSFPSTTNEKLFF. The rearrangement joins TRBV7-9 to TRBJ1-4; D not resolved. V was pared by 3 bases and J by 0 bases, with 8 bases between. Germline V CDR1 and CDR2: SEHNR, FQNEAQ (reference sequence). This CDR3 has 15 residues. The complete variable domain, with remaining parts taken from reference TRBV7-9 and TRBJ1-4, reads DTGVSQNPRHKITKRGQNVTFRCDPISEHNRLYWYRQTLGQGPEFLTYFQNEAQLEKSRLLSDRFSAERPKGSFSTLEIQRTEQGDSAMYLCASSFPSTTNEKLFFGSGTQLSVL.

In this sample, this clone turned up once. The J gene is TRBJ1-4, the V gene TRBV4-1, with D maybe TRBD1 (5 bases). V was cut by 0 bases and J by 10 bases, with 15 bases left in between. The germline V gene has CDR1 MGHRA and CDR2 YSYEKL. CDR3 length: 15 residues. The CDR3 is CASSQEGQGRGKLFF. In DNA form, the CDR3 reads TGCGCCAGCAGCCAAGAAGGCCAGGGAAGGGGAAAACTGTTTTTT.

V is TRBV7-3 and J is TRBJ2-7; D call uncertain. The CDR3 covers 15 residues. Germline V gene sequence: CDR1 SGHTA, CDR2 FQGTGA. V was shortened by 0 bases and J by 3 bases, with 12 bases between the two germline ends. The CDR3, as DNA: TGTGCCAGCAGCTTAACCGCCGGAGAGAACTACGAGCAGTACTTC. Encoded protein: CASSLTAGENYEQYF.

This chain joins TRBV19 and TRBJ2-3; TRBD1 is a possible D gene (6 bases). Germline assignment: CDR1 LNHDA and CDR2 SQIVND (reference sequence). The CDR3 sequence is 13 residues long. Between the trimmed V and J ends, which lost 4 bases and 6 bases, there was a span of 11 bases. CDR3 DNA: TGTGCCAGTAGTACGGGACATTTGGATACGCAGTATTTT. This codes for CASSTGHLDTQYF.

The V gene is TRBV4-1, the J gene TRBJ2-7; D perhaps matches TRBD2 (5 bases). Trimming pared 7 bases from V and 3 bases from J, leaving 28 bases between. The CDR3 spans 18 residues. The V gene's germline CDR1 is MGHRA and CDR2 YSYEKL. In nucleotides, the CDR3 is TGCGCCAGCAACAATAAGATAGGAGGAACCACTCTGGACTACGAGCAGTACGTC. Protein: CASNNKIGGTTLDYEQYV.

The CDR3 loop reads CASSAVSGGPEQFF. The CDR3 nucleotides read TGTGCCAGCAGCGCGGTCTCGGGCGGGCCTGAGCAGTTCTTC. The V call is TRBV5-5, the J call TRBJ2-1, with D possibly TRBD2 on 5 matching bases. The CDR3 is 14 amino acids. Germline CDR1 reads SGHKS; CDR2 reads YYEKEE (reference sequence). V lost 4 bases and J 9 bases, leaving 17 bases between the germline ends.

The V call is TRBV11-2, the J call TRBJ1-4, with 7 bases fitting TRBD1. Germline loops: CDR1 SGHAT, CDR2 FQNNGV. V lost 5 bases to trimming and J lost 10 bases; unmatched junction nucleotides: 10. This CDR3 is built from 14 residues. DNA for the CDR3: TGTGCCAGCAGCCCGACAGGGAACCAAGGAAAACTGTTTTTT. It codes for CASSPTGNQGKLFF.

J is TRBJ2-5 and V is TRBV10-3; D gene unclear. V was shortened by 5 bases and J by 3 bases, with 4 bases between the two germline ends. Germline values: CDR1 ENHRY, CDR2 SYGVKD. This CDR3 contains 11 residues. CDR3 residues: CAISQKETQYF. CDR3 coding DNA: TGTGCCATCAGTCAAAAAGAGACCCAGTACTTC.

This chain joins TRBV12-5 and TRBJ1-5; 9 bases are shared with TRBD1. Germline CDR1 LGHNT, CDR2 FRNRAP. The CDR3 extends over 14 amino acids. The V gene end was trimmed by 5 bases and the J gene end by 10 bases; junction bases not matched to a gene: 9. DNA for the CDR3: TGTGCTAGTGGTCTGGGACAGGGCCTTTTTCCCCAGCATTTT. Residues: CASGLGQGLFPQHF. The full variable domain, in which reference TRBV12-5 and TRBJ1-5 provide the parts outside the CDR3, is DARVTQTPRHKVTEMGQEVTMRCQPILGHNTVFWYRQTMMQGLELLAYFRNRAPLDDSGMPKDRFSAEMPDATLATLKIQPSEPRDSAVYFCASGLGQGLFPQHFGDGTRLSIL.

This chain joins TRBV6-5 and TRBJ2-1, with a possible D match to TRBD1 (5 bases). This CDR3 contains 12 residues. Germline V gene sequence: CDR1 MNHEY, CDR2 SVGAGI. V lost 5 bases to trimming and J lost 6 bases, with 8 bases between them. CDR3: CASSTGSNEQFF. The CDR3 DNA sequence: TGTGCCAGCAGTACAGGTTCCAATGAGCAGTTCTTC.

Here the CDR3 DNA reads TGTGCCAGCAGCCCTCCGGGGGGGGGCACAGATACGCAGTATTTT. It codes for CASSPPGGGTDTQYF. This chain links TRBV5-4 with TRBJ2-3; 8 positions agree with TRBD2. V shed 4 bases and J 1 base; nucleotides not matched to a gene: 5. The CDR3 is 15 residues long. Germline CDR1 SGHNT, CDR2 YYREEE (reference sequence).

The chain uses TRBV7-3 and TRBJ2-1; perhaps TRBD1 as D (6 bases). In germline, CDR1 is SGHTA, CDR2 FQGTGA. V was pared by 5 bases and J by 10 bases, with 21 bases between. CDR3 length equals 15 residues. Here the CDR3 DNA reads TGTGCCAGCAGCACAAAAGGGCCCGGGACAAGCGAGCAGTTCTTC. Protein: CASSTKGPGTSEQFF.

The chain combines TRBV9 with TRBJ1-1; TRBD1 is a possible D gene (6 bases). The V end was cut by 3 bases, the J end by 5 bases, with 14 bases between. CDR3 size: 14 residues. Germline CDR1 and CDR2: SGDLS and YYNGEE. In DNA, the CDR3 is TGTGCCAGCAGCGAGGGACACTTGCGGACTGAAGCTTTCTTT. Its translation is CASSEGHLRTEAFF.

The rearrangement joins TRBV5-6 to TRBJ2-1, with D possibly TRBD2 on 5 matching bases. V was clipped by 4 bases and J by 5 bases, with 10 bases between them. Germline-derived CDR1 and CDR2 are SGHDT and YYEEEE. This CDR3 contains 13 residues. The DNA of the CDR3 is TGTGCCAGCAGCCGACGGACTCACAATGAGCAGTTCTTC. Its protein is CASSRRTHNEQFF.

The CDR3 reads CASTPGWGGLSEKLFF. CDR3 sequence (DNA): TGTGCCAGCACCCCTGGGTGGGGAGGGCTAAGTGAAAAACTGTTTTTT. The chain combines TRBV7-6 with TRBJ1-4; D remains ambiguous. CDR1 is SGHVS, CDR2 FNYEAQ, per germline. V was shortened by 7 bases and J by 7 bases, with 22 bases between the two germline ends. The CDR3 is 16 residues long.

The rearrangement uses TRBV4-1 and TRBJ1-1, with D possibly matching TRBD1 (5 bases). Trimming cost V 4 bases and J 5 bases, with 14 bases left between them. CDR1 is MGHRA, CDR2 YSYEKL, per germline. This CDR3 is built from 14 residues. The CDR3 bases are TGCGCCAGCAGCCCCGATCCCCCAGGGACTGAAGCTTTCTTT. Amino acids: CASSPDPPGTEAFF.

This CDR3 is CASSKGGGANTGELFF. In nucleotides, the CDR3 is TGTGCCAGTAGTAAAGGAGGGGGCGCGAACACCGGGGAGCTGTTTTTT. The chain is built from TRBV19 and TRBJ2-2; D is possibly TRBD1 (7 bases). In germline, CDR1 is LNHDA, CDR2 SQIVND (reference sequence). This CDR3 has 16 residues. Trimming pared 4 bases from V and 0 bases from J, leaving 12 bases between.

The chain combines TRBV27 with TRBJ2-1, with D possibly TRBD2 on 5 matching bases. Germline lookup yields CDR1 MNHEY and CDR2 SMNVEV (reference sequence). Trimming shortened V by 4 bases and J by 10 bases, and 20 bases separated the two germline ends. CDR3 size: 15 residues. The CDR3 sequence: CASSYRTGLPREQFF. In DNA, the CDR3 is TGTGCCAGCAGTTACCGGACTGGTCTCCCCCGCGAGCAGTTCTTC.

This clone was seen once. V is TRBV29-1 and J is TRBJ2-2, with D hard to call. The CDR3 runs 14 residues. The V and J ends lost 4 bases and 2 bases respectively, with 11 bases between them. Germline-derived CDR1 and CDR2 are SQVTM and ANQGSEA. The CDR3 region is CSVGADGNTGELFF. The CDR3 nucleotides are TGCAGCGTTGGGGCAGACGGTAACACCGGGGAGCTGTTTTTT.

This clone was detected a few times. The chain couples TRBV5-6 to TRBJ1-1; TRBD1 matches 8 bases. V shed 4 bases, J shed 3 bases, and the junction held 8 bases outside the gene matches. The CDR3 has 15 residues. In germline, CDR1 is SGHDT, CDR2 YYEEEE. The CDR3 region has the DNA TGTGCCAGCAGCCCGGCCCGACAGGGGCACACTGAAGCTTTCTTT. It translates to CASSPARQGHTEAFF.

The V call is TRBV27, the J call TRBJ2-3, with 7 bases identical to TRBD1. The CDR3 contains 15 residues. V was pared by 4 bases and J by 1 base, with 5 bases of the junction left unmatched. The germline gives CDR1 MNHEY, CDR2 SMNVEV (reference sequence). The CDR3 DNA sequence: TGTGCCAGCAGTTCCCGAGGGGGCCGCACAGATACGCAGTATTTT. Translated, it gives CASSSRGGRTDTQYF.

V usage is TRBV10-3 and J usage is TRBJ1-1; D may be TRBD1 (6 bases). The germline V and J ends were trimmed by 6 bases and 1 base, with 15 bases remaining between them. The CDR3 runs 15 residues. Germline V CDR1 and CDR2: ENHRY, SYGVKD. The CDR3 DNA reads as TGTGCCATCAGCGTACAGGGAGGGACGAACACTGAAGCTTTCTTT. Translating it yields CAISVQGGTNTEAFF.

This chain connects TRBV6-4 to TRBJ2-1; the match to TRBD2 covers 8 bases. The CDR3 consists of 16 residues. CDR1 is MRHNA and CDR2 is SNTAGT in the germline V gene. The J segment lost 5 bases and the V segment lost 0 bases, leaving 6 bases of the junction unmatched. The CDR3 coding sequence is TGTGCCAGCAGTGACTCTGGGGACGGGAGGGACAATGAGCAGTTCTTC. This translates into CASSDSGDGRDNEQFF.

This chain uses TRBV7-9 with TRBJ1-1, with 9 nucleotides matching TRBD1. The CDR3 is made up of 13 amino acids. Germline loops: CDR1 SEHNR, CDR2 FQNEAQ (reference sequence). The trim removed 3 bases at V and 10 bases at J, leaving 6 bases unmatched. The CDR3 reads CASSFGDRDGAFF. CDR3 nucleotide sequence: TGTGCCAGCAGCTTCGGGGACAGGGATGGAGCTTTCTTT.

The chain links TRBV7-9 to TRBJ2-5; possibly TRBD1 for D (5 bases). V was pared by 2 bases and J by 4 bases, with 11 bases between. This CDR3 comprises 14 residues. Germline CDR1 is SEHNR and CDR2 is FQNEAQ (reference sequence). CDR3 sequence reads: CASSLTQGAETQYF. The CDR3 DNA reads TGTGCCAGCAGCTTAACCCAGGGCGCAGAGACCCAGTACTTC. Together with reference TRBV7-9 and TRBJ2-5, the CDR3 gives the full variable domain: DTGVSQNPRHKITKRGQNVTFRCDPISEHNRLYWYRQTLGQGPEFLTYFQNEAQLEKSRLLSDRFSAERPKGSFSTLEIQRTEQGDSAMYLCASSLTQGAETQYFGPGTRLLVL.

The chain employs TRBV10-3 and TRBJ2-1; 10 nucleotides match TRBD1. Per the germline V gene, CDR1 is ENHRY and CDR2 is SYGVKD. V lost 5 bases to trimming and J lost 9 bases; unmatched junction nucleotides: 4. The CDR3 is made up of 13 amino acids. CDR3 amino acids: CAISRQGAGEQFF. The CDR3 nucleotides are TGTGCCATCAGTAGACAGGGGGCAGGTGAGCAGTTCTTC.

This rearrangement joins TRBV2 to TRBJ2-7; weak D call: TRBD1 (6 bases). Germline V gene data show CDR1 as SNHLY and CDR2 as FYNNEI. This CDR3 comprises 14 residues. V was clipped by 9 bases and J by 3 bases, with 18 bases between them. The CDR3, as DNA: TGTGCCAGTACATCGATCCAGGGGAACTACGAGCAGTACTTC. This codes for CASTSIQGNYEQYF.

The J gene is TRBJ1-4, the V gene TRBV19; a weak D match, TRBD1 (6 bases). Germline V CDR1 and CDR2: LNHDA, SQIVND (reference sequence). This CDR3 is 12 amino acids long. V lost 8 bases, J lost 8 bases, and 12 bases lay in between. The CDR3 coding sequence is TGTGCCAGTCGGACAGCAGGCGAAAAACTGTTTTTT. Its protein product is CASRTAGEKLFF.

This rearrangement joins TRBV2 to TRBJ1-5, with D possibly TRBD1 on 5 matching bases. CDR1 is SNHLY, CDR2 FYNNEI, per germline. Trimming took 6 bases from V and 2 from J, leaving 14 bases between them. The CDR3 runs 15 residues. CDR3: CASRLGAVGNQPQHF. Written as DNA, the CDR3 is TGTGCCAGCAGGCTAGGGGCTGTGGGCAATCAGCCCCAGCATTTT.

For this clone: This CDR3 is also generated by other DNA sequences in the sample. This rearrangement joins TRBV24-1 to TRBJ2-2; the D is unclear. V was cut by 0 bases and J by 4 bases, with 5 bases left in between. The CDR3 covers 14 residues. Germline loops: CDR1 KGHDR, CDR2 SFDVKD. As DNA, the CDR3 is TGTGCCACCAGTGATTTGAGCCTCACCGGGGAGCTGTTTTTT. Translation gives CATSDLSLTGELFF.